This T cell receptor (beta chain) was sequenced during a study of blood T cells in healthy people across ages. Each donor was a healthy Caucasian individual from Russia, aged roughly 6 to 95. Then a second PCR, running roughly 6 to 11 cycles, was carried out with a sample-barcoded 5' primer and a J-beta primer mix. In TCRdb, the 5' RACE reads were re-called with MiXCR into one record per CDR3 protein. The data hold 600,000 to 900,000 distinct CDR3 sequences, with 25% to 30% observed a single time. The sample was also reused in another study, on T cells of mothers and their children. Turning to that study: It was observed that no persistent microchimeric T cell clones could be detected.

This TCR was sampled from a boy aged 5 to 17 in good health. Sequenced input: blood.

Here the CDR3 DNA reads TGTGCCAGCAGGTCAGGGGGCATGTTCTACGAGCAGTACTTC. This gives the protein CASRSGGMFYEQYF. J is TRBJ2-7 and V is TRBV7-2, with 8 bases aligning to TRBD1. Germline-derived CDR1 and CDR2 are SGHTA and FQGNSA. This CDR3 region has 14 residues. Trimming removed 6 bases from V and 3 bases from J; junction bases left unmatched: 7.